This T cell receptor (beta chain) was profiled in a study of blood T cell repertoires in COVID-19. Study context: Sources were T cells, B-cell-depleted T cells, or PBMCs; the material itself was cDNA or gDNA.

Authors' data handling: Scientists estimated how many nucleated cells there were by amplifying reference gene primers. Measured with immunoSEQ multiplex PCR; TCRdb has only the in-frame clones, and not every one. D and trimming come from the DNA, and the V and J calls and clone size come from that table. Of 150,000 to 200,000 clones in the sample, about 90% are singletons; the top ten hold 1.2%. Enrollees, about 18 to 89 years old, lived in 24 US areas. Allocation to cohorts depended on clinical history reported by the participants. J gave up 0 bases and V 0 bases, and 6 bases lay outside the gene matches. Germline assignment: CDR1 LGHNA and CDR2 YSLEER. This CDR3 has 19 residues.

Sequenced sample: PBMCs or T cells enriched from blood (not recorded which). The J gene is TRBJ2-6, the V gene TRBV4-3; TRBD2 matches 9 bases. This TCR was recovered from a human donor with acute COVID-19. The donor label of this sample is uncertain. The CDR3 region has the DNA TGCGCCAGCAGCCAAGAAATTCCTAGCGGGGTCTCTGGGGCCAACGTCCTGACTTTC. Amino acids: CASSQEIPSGVSGANVLTF.